Presented here are 28 T cell receptor beta chains from one specimen sequenced in a study of T cell responses to AZD1222 COVID-19 vaccine. The protocol was immunoSEQ multiplex PCR, while the TCRdb copy is restricted to in-frame clones and leaves out a portion. The repertoire consists of about 99,000 clones, with 80% to 95% occurring once and the leading ten covering about 5%. The specimen comprised peripheral blood, sampled on day 0 of AZD1222 vaccination. The receptors stem from an adult in good health.

This chain joins TRBV2 and TRBJ1-1; D is uncertain. Germline CDR1 is SNHLY and CDR2 is FYNNEI. With 8 bases removed from V and 4 bases from J, the gap between germline ends came to 11 bases. The CDR3 is 12 residues long. CDR3: CASLWGATEAFF. The CDR3 DNA reads as TGTGCCAGCTTATGGGGTGCCACTGAAGCTTTCTTT.

The rearrangement links TRBV6-5 to TRBJ1-2; perhaps TRBD1 as D (6 bases). CDR1 and CDR2 (germline): MNHEY, SVGAGI. V lost 2 bases to trimming and J lost 8 bases, with 15 bases between them. The CDR3 covers 14 residues. Written as DNA, the CDR3 is TGTGCCAGCAGTTACCCCGGAGGGGGTGGGGGCTACACCTTC. This codes for CASSYPGGGGGYTF.

CDR3 sequence: CAWSGVGTSGGANEQFF. In nucleotides, the CDR3 is TGTGCCTGGAGTGGAGTGGGGACTAGCGGGGGGGCCAATGAGCAGTTCTTC. The V and J genes are TRBV30 and TRBJ2-1, with 16 positions matching TRBD2. This CDR3 comprises 17 residues. Trimming at V came to 1 base and at J to 6 bases, leaving 6 bases not matched to a gene. Germline V gene lookup returns CDR1 GTSNPN and CDR2 SVGIG (reference sequence).

This chain uses TRBV18 with TRBJ1-3; TRBD1 is a possible D gene (5 bases). The CDR3 has 15 amino acids. Between the trimmed V and J ends, which lost 3 bases and 0 bases, there was a span of 9 bases. The germline gives CDR1 KGHSH, CDR2 LQKENI. CDR3 protein: CASSPRESSGNTIYF. As DNA, the CDR3 is TGTGCCAGCTCACCCAGGGAGAGCTCTGGAAACACCATATATTTT.

V is TRBV5-8 and J is TRBJ1-2; D may be TRBD1 (5 bases). CDR3 size: 15 residues. V lost 1 base and J lost 4, with 14 bases in between. Germline CDR1 reads SGHTS; CDR2 reads YDEGEE. CDR3 residues: CASSLHPGRLYGYTF. DNA of the CDR3: TGTGCCAGCAGCTTGCACCCGGGACGCCTCTATGGCTACACCTTC.

The J gene is TRBJ2-7, the V gene TRBV19, with D tentatively TRBD2 (5 bases). This CDR3 region has 12 residues. The V end was cut by 4 bases, the J end by 3 bases, with 7 bases between. Germline CDR1 LNHDA, CDR2 SQIVND (reference sequence). The CDR3 sequence: CASSKAGYEQYF. CDR3 DNA: TGTGCCAGTAGTAAGGCGGGCTACGAGCAGTACTTC.

The CDR3 spells CASSPSGQGFYGYTF. The CDR3 DNA reads as TGTGCCAGCAGTCCGTCGGGACAGGGCTTCTATGGCTACACCTTC. The chain combines TRBV28 with TRBJ1-2, with 9 bases identical to TRBD1. CDR3 length: 15 amino acids. With V trimmed by 5 bases and J by 4 bases, 8 bases remained unmatched. Germline V gives CDR1 MDHEN, CDR2 SYDVKM.

The CDR3 sequence is CASTRGLVETQYF. CDR3 coding DNA: TGTGCCAGCACTCGGGGGTTGGTAGAGACCCAGTACTTC. J is TRBJ2-5 and V is TRBV12-3 or TRBV12-4; maybe TRBD2 (6 bases). Trimming removed 7 bases at V and 4 bases at J, with 13 bases between. This CDR3 is 13 amino acids long.

The chain carries TRBV2 and TRBJ1-6, with D possibly matching TRBD1 (6 bases). This CDR3 has 16 amino acids. Per germline, CDR1 SNHLY and CDR2 FYNNEI. V shed 1 base and J shed 8 bases, with 15 bases lying between them. The CDR3 is CASSEGEGGRYSPLHF. The CDR3, as DNA: TGTGCCAGCAGTGAAGGGGAGGGGGGTCGGTATTCACCCCTCCACTTT.

This chain connects TRBV2 to TRBJ2-7; no definite D call. V dropped 6 bases and J dropped 3 bases, with 12 bases sitting between them. Germline CDR1 is SNHLY and CDR2 is FYNNEI. There are 13 residues in the CDR3. In nucleotides, the CDR3 is TGTGCCAGCAGGGAGACATGGCGCTACGAGCAGTACTTC. As protein: CASRETWRYEQYF. The whole variable domain, remainder taken from reference TRBV2 and TRBJ2-7, is EPEVTQTPSHQVTQMGQEVILRCVPISNHLYFYWYRQILGQKVEFLVSFYNNEISEKSEIFDDQFSVERPDGSNFTLKIRSTKLEDSAMYFCASRETWRYEQYFGPGTRLTVT.

V gene TRBV12-3 or TRBV12-4 combines with J gene TRBJ2-5; D gene unclear. The CDR3 has 13 amino acids. The V and J ends lost 6 bases and 7 bases respectively, with 15 bases between them. The DNA of the CDR3 is TGTGCCAGCAGCCGCCGCCAATCCGGGACCCAGTACTTC. It yields the protein CASSRRQSGTQYF.

V and J are TRBV7-3 and TRBJ2-1; TRBD1 might be the D (5 bases). CDR3 length: 13 amino acids. V was shortened by 2 bases and J by 12 bases, with 14 bases between the two germline ends. Germline assignment: CDR1 SGHTA and CDR2 FQGTGA. In DNA form, the CDR3 reads TGTGCCAGCAGCTTACAGCAGGGCCTCCGGCAGTTCTTC. Residues: CASSLQQGLRQFF.

The chain links TRBV9 to TRBJ2-7; 10 bases are shared with TRBD1. Germline-derived CDR1 and CDR2 are SGDLS and YYNGEE. Trimming took 4 bases from V and 5 from J; bases not matched to a gene: 6. This CDR3 spans 14 amino acids. CDR3: CASSPGQGSHEQYF. The CDR3, as DNA: TGTGCCAGCAGCCCGGGACAGGGGTCACACGAGCAGTACTTC. The whole variable domain, filled in from reference TRBV9 and TRBJ2-7, reads DSGVTQTPKHLITATGQRVTLRCSPRSGDLSVYWYQQSLDQGLQFLIQYYNGEERAKGNILERFSAQQFPDLHSELNLSSLELGDSALYFCASSPGQGSHEQYFGPGTRLTVT.

The rearrangement links TRBV7-8 to TRBJ2-7, with 7 positions matching TRBD1. The CDR3 has 14 amino acids. Losses at the gene ends were 4 bases for V and 2 bases for J; bases not matched to a gene: 5. Germline assignment: CDR1 SGHVS and CDR2 FQNEAQ. In DNA, the CDR3 is TGTGCCAGCAGCTCCAGACAGGGACCCTACGAGCAGTACTTC. The encoded protein is CASSSRQGPYEQYF.

This chain links TRBV15 with TRBJ1-5; D unclear. V was pared by 1 base and J by 0 bases, with 7 bases between. The CDR3 is made up of 15 amino acids. Germline V gene sequence: CDR1 LNHNV, CDR2 YYDKDF (reference sequence). The CDR3 bases are TGTGCCACCAGCAGAGGCCGGTTTAGCAATCAGCCCCAGCATTTT. Its protein product is CATSRGRFSNQPQHF. Based on the CDR3 plus reference TRBV15 and TRBJ1-5, the full variable domain is DAMVIQNPRYQVTQFGKPVTLSCSQTLNHNVMYWYQQKSSQAPKLLFHYYDKDFNNEADTPDNFQSRRPNTSFCFLDIRSPGLGDTAMYLCATSRGRFSNQPQHFGDGTRLSIL.

The DNA for the CDR3 is TGCGCCAGCAGCTTGGCGCCAGGGAGCAATTCACCCCTCCACTTT. This translates into CASSLAPGSNSPLHF. The chain joins TRBV5-1 to TRBJ1-6, with a possible D match to TRBD1 (5 bases). CDR3 length equals 15 residues. Trimming cost V 0 bases and J 7 bases, with 11 bases left between them. Per germline, CDR1 SGHRS and CDR2 YFSETQ.

The V gene is TRBV7-6, the J gene TRBJ1-2; D perhaps matches TRBD1 (5 bases). CDR1 and CDR2 (germline): SGHVS, FNYEAQ. This CDR3 contains 17 residues. The V end was cut by 0 bases, the J end by 6 bases, with 20 bases between. As DNA, the CDR3 is TGTGCCAGCAGCTTAGCGGGGTCAGCCCGTCTGGGGGATGGCTACACCTTC. Translated: CASSLAGSARLGDGYTF.

The chain has TRBV18 and TRBJ2-5; tentatively, D is TRBD1 (6 bases). The ends were cut back, 3 bases at V and 5 bases at J, with 13 bases in the middle. In germline, CDR1 is KGHSH, CDR2 LQKENI. This CDR3 comprises 14 residues. CDR3 region: CASSPLAQGETQYF. CDR3 DNA sequence: TGTGCCAGCTCACCGCTCGCGCAGGGGGAGACCCAGTACTTC.

The chain carries TRBV29-1 and TRBJ2-7, with 8 positions matching TRBD1. With V trimmed by 7 bases and J by 7 bases, 15 bases remained unmatched. Germline values: CDR1 SQVTM, CDR2 ANQGSEA. CDR3 size: 14 residues. Here the CDR3 DNA reads TGCAGCGCCGAGGGGCGGCAGGGGGCGAGAGAGCAGTACTTC. Translating it yields CSAEGRQGAREQYF.

The chain carries TRBV28 and TRBJ1-5; tentatively, D is TRBD1 (6 bases). Germline V gives CDR1 MDHEN, CDR2 SYDVKM. The CDR3 spans 13 residues. Trimming cost V 7 bases and J 5 bases, with 12 bases left between them. CDR3 loop: CASNGGHHQPQHF. CDR3 nucleotide sequence: TGTGCCAGCAATGGGGGACACCATCAGCCCCAGCATTTT.

This clone was observed once. The chain links TRBV10-3 to TRBJ2-7, with 14 bases lining up with TRBD2. Germline CDR1 and CDR2: ENHRY and SYGVKD. Germline trimming cut 5 bases from V and 1 base from J; bases unmatched to any gene: 4. The CDR3 is made up of 16 amino acids. The chain's CDR3 is CAISQGTSGGSYEQYF. The CDR3 bases are TGTGCCATCAGTCAAGGGACTAGCGGGGGATCCTACGAGCAGTACTTC.

The chain joins TRBV5-4 to TRBJ2-7; D call uncertain. The germline CDR1 and CDR2 sequences are SGHNT and YYREEE (reference sequence). The ends were cut back, 4 bases at V and 9 bases at J, with 14 bases in the middle. This CDR3 is 12 amino acids long. The CDR3 here is CASSGGDERQYF. As DNA, the CDR3 is TGTGCCAGCAGCGGTGGGGATGAGAGGCAGTACTTC.

A single count supports this clone. J is TRBJ1-5 and V is TRBV3-1 (or the pseudogene TRBV3-2); D possibly corresponds to TRBD1 (5 bases). Germline values: CDR1 LGHDT, CDR2 YNNKEL (reference sequence). Trimming left V 2 bases short and J 0 bases short, with 14 bases between. The CDR3 totals 17 residues. The CDR3 nucleotides are TGTGCCAGCAGCCAATCAGGGATAGAGATTAGCAATCAGCCCCAGCATTTT. Amino acid sequence: CASSQSGIEISNQPQHF.

V usage is TRBV7-3 and J usage is TRBJ1-1, with D uncertain. Trimming removed 5 bases at V and 1 base at J, with 8 bases between. Germline values: CDR1 SGHTA, CDR2 FQGTGA. This CDR3 region has 13 residues. The CDR3 sequence: CASSPQENTEAFF. The CDR3 DNA follows: TGTGCCAGCAGCCCCCAGGAGAACACTGAAGCTTTCTTT.

The chain employs TRBV4-3 and TRBJ2-2, with 7 positions matching TRBD2. Trimming cost V 0 bases and J 4 bases; bases outside gene matches: 5. Per the germline V gene, CDR1 is LGHNA and CDR2 is YSLEER. CDR3 length: 16 amino acids. CDR3 region: CASSQEERGGTGELFF. The DNA for the CDR3 is TGCGCCAGCAGCCAAGAAGAGCGGGGCGGCACCGGGGAGCTGTTTTTT.

This clone was recorded only once. The rearrangement uses TRBV30 and TRBJ1-2; D gene uncertain. CDR3 length: 12 amino acids. Germline V gene sequence: CDR1 GTSNPN, CDR2 SVGIG (reference sequence). Trimming shortened V by 8 bases and J by 2 bases, and 12 bases separated the two germline ends. The CDR3 here is CAHTGLNYGYTF. The CDR3 DNA sequence: TGTGCCCACACGGGTCTAAACTATGGCTACACCTTC.

The chain has TRBV7-2 and TRBJ1-1, with a possible D match to TRBD1 (5 bases). Per the germline V gene, CDR1 is SGHTA and CDR2 is FQGNSA. The CDR3 runs to 14 residues. Trimming took off 6 bases at V and 4 bases at J, with 15 bases between the two ends. The CDR3 DNA reads TGTGCCAGCAGTCGGTTGGGGGTATCCACTGAAGCTTTCTTT. Its translation is CASSRLGVSTEAFF. The complete variable domain, with remaining parts taken from reference TRBV7-2 and TRBJ1-1, reads GAGVSQSPSNKVTEKGKDVELRCDPISGHTALYWYRQSLGQGLEFLIYFQGNSAPDKSGLPSDRFSAERTGGSVSTLTIQRTQQEDSAVYLCASSRLGVSTEAFFGQGTRLTVV.

In this sample, this clone turned up once. The chain couples TRBV18 to TRBJ2-1; D unresolved. This CDR3 spans 13 amino acids. Germline CDR1 and CDR2: KGHSH and LQKENI. The V end lost 3 bases, the J end lost 3 bases, and 6 bases lay between the germline ends. CDR3 loop: CASSPASYNEQFF. In DNA form, the CDR3 reads TGTGCCAGCTCACCGGCTAGCTACAATGAGCAGTTCTTC. The variable domain in full, with the rest retrieved from reference TRBV18 and TRBJ2-1, is NAGVMQNPRHLVRRRGQEARLRCSPMKGHSHVYWYRQLPEEGLKFMVYLQKENIIDESGMPKERFSAEFPKEGPSILRIQQVVRGDSAAYFCASSPASYNEQFFGPGTRLTVL.